This T cell receptor beta chain originates from a study of blood T cells in healthy people across ages. Unmatched junction bases numbered 3, after V lost 4 bases and J lost 7 bases. The CDR3 has 14 amino acids. Germline loops: CDR1 LGHDT, CDR2 YNNKEL (reference sequence). A second about 6 to 12 cycle PCR used barcoded and J-beta primers. TCRdb ran MiXCR on the 5' RACE reads and lists one entry per CDR3 protein. The sample includes approximately 790,000 distinct CDR3 sequences, about 59% seen only once; the top ten take around a quarter. This sequence was found in a young man in good health. The chain is built from TRBV3-1 and TRBJ2-1; 11 bases map to TRBD1. Sequencing was done on a sample of blood. The chain's CDR3 is CASSPDRGPNEQFF. DNA of the CDR3: TGTGCCAGCAGCCCGGACAGGGGGCCGAATGAGCAGTTCTTC.